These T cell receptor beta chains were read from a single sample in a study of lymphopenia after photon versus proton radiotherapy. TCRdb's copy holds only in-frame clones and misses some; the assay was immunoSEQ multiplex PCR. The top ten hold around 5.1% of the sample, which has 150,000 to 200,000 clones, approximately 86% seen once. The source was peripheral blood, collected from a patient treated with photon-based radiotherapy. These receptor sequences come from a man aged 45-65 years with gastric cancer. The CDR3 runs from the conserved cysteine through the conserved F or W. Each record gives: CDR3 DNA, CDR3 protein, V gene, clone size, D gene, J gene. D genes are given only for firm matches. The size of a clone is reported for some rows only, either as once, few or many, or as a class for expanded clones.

CDR3nt: TGTGCCTGGGGGAGGCGGGACCCCAGGGGGGAGCTGTTTTTT
CDR3aa: CAWGRRDPRGELFF
v_gene: TRBV30
abundance: NA
d_gene: NA
j_gene: TRBJ2-2

CDR3nt: TGCAGCGGGGGGACAGGGTACCAAGAGACCCAGTACTTC
CDR3aa: CSGGTGYQETQYF
v_gene: TRBV29-1
abundance: NA
d_gene: TRBD1
j_gene: TRBJ2-5

CDR3nt: TGTGCCAGCAGCTTAGGAAGCGGGATTATGAATGAGCAGTTCTTC
CDR3aa: CASSLGSGIMNEQFF
v_gene: TRBV7-9
abundance: NA
d_gene: TRBD2
j_gene: TRBJ2-1

CDR3nt: TGCGCCAGCAGCTCGGACGGTTCCTCTGGAAACACCATATATTTT
CDR3aa: CASSSDGSSGNTIYF
v_gene: TRBV5-1
abundance: NA
d_gene: NA
j_gene: TRBJ1-3

CDR3nt: TGTGCCAGCCGAGGGGGAGGTGAGCAGTTCTTC
CDR3aa: CASRGGGEQFF
v_gene: TRBV11-2
abundance: NA
d_gene: NA
j_gene: TRBJ2-1

CDR3nt: TGTGCCAGCAGTTTATCCCGGAATGAGCAGTTCTTC
CDR3aa: CASSLSRNEQFF
v_gene: TRBV28
abundance: NA
d_gene: NA
j_gene: TRBJ2-1

CDR3nt: TGTGCCAGCAGTGTCGGACAGGGACCGAACACCGGGGAGCTGTTTTTT
CDR3aa: CASSVGQGPNTGELFF
v_gene: TRBV6-1
abundance: NA
d_gene: TRBD1
j_gene: TRBJ2-2

CDR3nt: TGCAGCGTTCTTCCGGGGCCCGGTGGGGAGACCCAGTACTTC
CDR3aa: CSVLPGPGGETQYF
v_gene: TRBV29-1
abundance: NA
d_gene: NA
j_gene: TRBJ2-5

CDR3nt: TGCAGTGTAGGGAGCTACACTGAAGCTTTCTTT
CDR3aa: CSVGSYTEAFF
v_gene: TRBV20-1
abundance: NA
d_gene: NA
j_gene: TRBJ1-1

CDR3nt: TGTGCCAGCAGCCCAAGACAGGTCTCTATGGGCTACACCTTC
CDR3aa: CASSPRQVSMGYTF
v_gene: TRBV7-9
abundance: NA
d_gene: NA
j_gene: TRBJ1-2

CDR3nt: TGTGCAAGTCGCTTAGTGAGACAGAACACTGAAGCTTTCTTT
CDR3aa: CASRLVRQNTEAFF
v_gene: TRBV12-2
abundance: NA
d_gene: NA
j_gene: TRBJ1-1

CDR3nt: TGTGCCAGCAGCAAAGCGCCTAGCGGGAGGGTCCAGGGGGGTGAGCAGTTCTTC
CDR3aa: CASSKAPSGRVQGGEQFF
v_gene: TRBV21-1
abundance: NA
d_gene: NA
j_gene: TRBJ2-1

CDR3nt: TGTGCCAGCAGCTTGGGGCTAGCGGGAGTGGAAGAGACCCAGTACTTC
CDR3aa: CASSLGLAGVEETQYF
v_gene: TRBV5-6
abundance: NA
d_gene: TRBD2
j_gene: TRBJ2-5

CDR3nt: TGTGCCACCAGCAGAGGCGGGACAGGGGGCGGCGAGCAGTACTTC
CDR3aa: CATSRGGTGGGEQYF
v_gene: TRBV15
abundance: NA
d_gene: TRBD1
j_gene: TRBJ2-7

CDR3nt: TGTGCCAGCAGCCAAGATGTGAGGGGTTCGAACTATGGCTACACCTTC
CDR3aa: CASSQDVRGSNYGYTF
v_gene: TRBV4-2
abundance: once
d_gene: NA
j_gene: TRBJ1-2

CDR3nt: TGCAGCGTTGAGGGACACCACCCTAACACTGAAGCTTTCTTT
CDR3aa: CSVEGHHPNTEAFF
v_gene: TRBV29-1
abundance: NA
d_gene: NA
j_gene: TRBJ1-1

CDR3nt: TGTGCCAGCAGTTTGACTAGCACAGATACGCAGTATTTT
CDR3aa: CASSLTSTDTQYF
v_gene: TRBV6-4
abundance: NA
d_gene: NA
j_gene: TRBJ2-3

CDR3nt: TGTGCCTGGAGTACGAGGGTGGGGCAGCCCCAGCATTTT
CDR3aa: CAWSTRVGQPQHF
v_gene: TRBV30
abundance: NA
d_gene: NA
j_gene: TRBJ1-5

CDR3nt: TGTGCCAGCAGTGAAGCGCGATCGAGCAGTGAAGCTTTCTTT
CDR3aa: CASSEARSSSEAFF
v_gene: TRBV2
abundance: NA
d_gene: NA
j_gene: TRBJ1-1

CDR3nt: TGCGCCAGCAGCCAAGGGCTAGCGGGACTCTACAATGAGCAGTTCTTC
CDR3aa: CASSQGLAGLYNEQFF
v_gene: TRBV4-1
abundance: few
d_gene: TRBD2
j_gene: TRBJ2-1

CDR3nt: TGTGCCAGCAGCACAAAACAGGGGATCAGGACTGAAGCTTTCTTT
CDR3aa: CASSTKQGIRTEAFF
v_gene: TRBV21-1
abundance: NA
d_gene: NA
j_gene: TRBJ1-1

CDR3nt: TGTGCCAGCAGGGAACTAGCGACCTACAATGAGCAGTTCTTC
CDR3aa: CASRELATYNEQFF
v_gene: TRBV6-4
abundance: NA
d_gene: TRBD2
j_gene: TRBJ2-1

CDR3nt: TGTGCCAGCAGTTCGGGGGGTACAGGGCTCACTGAAGCTTTCTTT
CDR3aa: CASSSGGTGLTEAFF
v_gene: TRBV6-5
abundance: NA
d_gene: NA
j_gene: TRBJ1-1

CDR3nt: TGCGCCAGCAGCCAAGATCGGCTAGCGGGAGTCGAGCAGTACTTC
CDR3aa: CASSQDRLAGVEQYF
v_gene: TRBV4-1
abundance: NA
d_gene: TRBD2
j_gene: TRBJ2-7

CDR3nt: TGCAGCGTTGGAGGACAGGGAAGGGGGACTAACTATGGCTACACCTTC
CDR3aa: CSVGGQGRGTNYGYTF
v_gene: TRBV29-1
abundance: NA
d_gene: TRBD1
j_gene: TRBJ1-2

CDR3nt: TGTGCCAGCAGCTCCGAACCGGGCCTCAATGAGCAGTTCTTC
CDR3aa: CASSSEPGLNEQFF
v_gene: TRBV7-9
abundance: NA
d_gene: NA
j_gene: TRBJ2-1

CDR3nt: TGCGCCAGCAGCCAAGTGCGGCAAGGGGATGAAAAACTGTTTTTT
CDR3aa: CASSQVRQGDEKLFF
v_gene: TRBV4-1
abundance: NA
d_gene: NA
j_gene: TRBJ1-4

CDR3nt: TGCGCCAGCAGCTTGACTAGCCCCTCCACAGATACGCAGTATTTT
CDR3aa: CASSLTSPSTDTQYF
v_gene: TRBV5-1
abundance: NA
d_gene: NA
j_gene: TRBJ2-3

CDR3nt: TGTGCCAGCAGCTTATGGGCAGGGCGATACTCTGGGGCCAACGTCCTGACTTTC
CDR3aa: CASSLWAGRYSGANVLTF
v_gene: TRBV7-9
abundance: NA
d_gene: NA
j_gene: TRBJ2-6

CDR3nt: TGTGCCAGCAGTCCTAGGACTAGACGGGACACCGGGGAGCTGTTTTTT
CDR3aa: CASSPRTRRDTGELFF
v_gene: TRBV7-9
abundance: few
d_gene: TRBD2
j_gene: TRBJ2-2

CDR3nt: TGTGCCAGCAGCTTGGGTGCAGGGTTAGATACGCAGTATTTT
CDR3aa: CASSLGAGLDTQYF
v_gene: TRBV5-4
abundance: NA
d_gene: NA
j_gene: TRBJ2-3

CDR3nt: TGTGCCAGCAGCTCCCCCCTAGAAGAGACCCAGTACTTC
CDR3aa: CASSSPLEETQYF
v_gene: TRBV5-5
abundance: NA
d_gene: NA
j_gene: TRBJ2-5

CDR3nt: TGTGCCAGCAGCTTAGCGAAAGGGGGGAATCAGCCCCAGCATTTT
CDR3aa: CASSLAKGGNQPQHF
v_gene: TRBV11-3
abundance: NA
d_gene: NA
j_gene: TRBJ1-5

CDR3nt: TGTGCCAGCAGCTCTCGGACTTCCACTACCTACGAGCAGTACTTC
CDR3aa: CASSSRTSTTYEQYF
v_gene: TRBV7-9
abundance: NA
d_gene: NA
j_gene: TRBJ2-7

CDR3nt: TGCGCCAGCAGCCAAGAGGTGGAGCTAGCGGGGGTGAATGAGCAGTTCTTC
CDR3aa: CASSQEVELAGVNEQFF
v_gene: TRBV4-1
abundance: NA
d_gene: TRBD2
j_gene: TRBJ2-1

CDR3nt: TGTGCCAGCAGGGGACAGGGGACCTCTAATGAAAAACTGTTTTTT
CDR3aa: CASRGQGTSNEKLFF
v_gene: TRBV2
abundance: NA
d_gene: TRBD1
j_gene: TRBJ1-4

CDR3nt: TGTGCCAGCAGCCCCGACAGGGGTAGCACCGGGGAGCTGTTTTTT
CDR3aa: CASSPDRGSTGELFF
v_gene: TRBV7-9
abundance: once
d_gene: TRBD1
j_gene: TRBJ2-2

CDR3nt: TGTGCCAGCAGGGGGACAGGGGGCGGTGAAGCTTTCTTT
CDR3aa: CASRGTGGGEAFF
v_gene: TRBV6-5
abundance: NA
d_gene: TRBD1
j_gene: TRBJ1-1

CDR3nt: TGTGCCAGCAGCCAAGTTCGGGGAAACGAGCAGTACTTC
CDR3aa: CASSQVRGNEQYF
v_gene: TRBV14
abundance: NA
d_gene: NA
j_gene: TRBJ2-7

CDR3nt: TGTGCCAGCAGTTTACTAGGCAGGGGAGTCTACACCTTC
CDR3aa: CASSLLGRGVYTF
v_gene: TRBV27
abundance: NA
d_gene: NA
j_gene: TRBJ1-2

CDR3nt: TGCGCCAGCGGCAATAGCGGGCCCCAAGAGACCCAGTACTTC
CDR3aa: CASGNSGPQETQYF
v_gene: TRBV5-1
abundance: NA
d_gene: TRBD2
j_gene: TRBJ2-5

CDR3nt: TGCGCCAGCAGCGAGGGTCCCGGGGGCGCGGATCAGCCCCAGCATTTT
CDR3aa: CASSEGPGGADQPQHF
v_gene: TRBV10-1
abundance: NA
d_gene: NA
j_gene: TRBJ1-5

CDR3nt: TGTGCCAGCAGGTCAGCGGGGCCGTACAATGAGCAGTTCTTC
CDR3aa: CASRSAGPYNEQFF
v_gene: TRBV6-1
abundance: NA
d_gene: TRBD2
j_gene: TRBJ2-1

CDR3nt: TGTGCCAGCAGTCCCCGGACTAGCGGGAGGGCGTTCGGTGAGCAGTTCTTC
CDR3aa: CASSPRTSGRAFGEQFF
v_gene: TRBV27
abundance: NA
d_gene: TRBD2
j_gene: TRBJ2-1

CDR3nt: TGCGCCAGCAGCTTGTCGTCTAGCGACACAGATACGCAGTATTTT
CDR3aa: CASSLSSSDTDTQYF
v_gene: TRBV5-1
abundance: NA
d_gene: NA
j_gene: TRBJ2-3

CDR3nt: TGCGCCAGCAGCCCAGGGACTAGCAGCTTCACAGATACGCAGTATTTT
CDR3aa: CASSPGTSSFTDTQYF
v_gene: TRBV5-1
abundance: NA
d_gene: TRBD2
j_gene: TRBJ2-3

CDR3nt: TGTGCCAGCAGCTTAAGGCGCAGGCAAGACTACGAGCAGTACTTC
CDR3aa: CASSLRRRQDYEQYF
v_gene: TRBV7-2
abundance: NA
d_gene: NA
j_gene: TRBJ2-7

CDR3nt: TGTGCCAGCAGTTACTGGGGGACTAGCGGGAACTACGAGCAGTACTTC
CDR3aa: CASSYWGTSGNYEQYF
v_gene: TRBV6-5
abundance: NA
d_gene: TRBD2
j_gene: TRBJ2-7

CDR3nt: TGTGCCAGCAGCTTAGGGACAGGGGGACTAGCGGGCCCTTCCTACGAGCAGTACTTC
CDR3aa: CASSLGTGGLAGPSYEQYF
v_gene: TRBV5-4
abundance: NA
d_gene: NA
j_gene: TRBJ2-7

CDR3nt: TGTGCCAGTAGTATGACTAGCGGGAGAGAAAATGAGCAGTTCTTC
CDR3aa: CASSMTSGRENEQFF
v_gene: TRBV19
abundance: NA
d_gene: TRBD2
j_gene: TRBJ2-1

CDR3nt: TGTGCCAGCAGCCCCGGGAGGGATGGCTACACCTTC
CDR3aa: CASSPGRDGYTF
v_gene: TRBV27
abundance: few
d_gene: NA
j_gene: TRBJ1-2

CDR3nt: TGTGCCAGCTCACTCTCCTACGAGCAGTACTTC
CDR3aa: CASSLSYEQYF
v_gene: TRBV18
abundance: once
d_gene: NA
j_gene: TRBJ2-7

CDR3nt: TGCGCCAGCAGCCAAGAACAGGGAGATGGCTACACCTTC
CDR3aa: CASSQEQGDGYTF
v_gene: TRBV4-1
abundance: NA
d_gene: NA
j_gene: TRBJ1-2

CDR3nt: TGTGCCAGCAGCCCCCGACAGGGGGCGAGCACCGGGGAGCTGTTTTTT
CDR3aa: CASSPRQGASTGELFF
v_gene: TRBV14
abundance: NA
d_gene: TRBD1
j_gene: TRBJ2-2

CDR3nt: TGCGCCAGCAGCCAAGAAAGGTGGAGCGATCCCAAGGATGAGCAGTTCTTC
CDR3aa: CASSQERWSDPKDEQFF
v_gene: TRBV4-3
abundance: NA
d_gene: NA
j_gene: TRBJ2-1

CDR3nt: TGTGCCACCAGCAGAGATAATGGCTACACCTTC
CDR3aa: CATSRDNGYTF
v_gene: TRBV15
abundance: NA
d_gene: NA
j_gene: TRBJ1-2

CDR3nt: TGTGCCAGCAGCTTGGGGGACAGGGGGCATGATGGCTACACCTTC
CDR3aa: CASSLGDRGHDGYTF
v_gene: TRBV5-6
abundance: NA
d_gene: TRBD1
j_gene: TRBJ1-2

CDR3nt: TGTGCCAGCAGCTCTCAGAGGCTAGCGGCAGCCTACGAGCAGTACTTC
CDR3aa: CASSSQRLAAAYEQYF
v_gene: TRBV7-6
abundance: NA
d_gene: TRBD2
j_gene: TRBJ2-7

CDR3nt: TGTGCCAGCAGCGGGGGATCCGCTAATGAAAAACTGTTTTTT
CDR3aa: CASSGGSANEKLFF
v_gene: TRBV7-2
abundance: once
d_gene: NA
j_gene: TRBJ1-4